Each of the 8 T cell receptor beta chains below was sequenced from the same sample in a study of response to subunit inactivated influenza vaccine (dated by TCRdb to the late 2010s). Preparation of the library involved RT-PCR. The data were produced on an Illumina HiSeq 2500. In-frame beta chains were kept once TCRdb had trimmed the public reads at Q25 with fastp and called clones with MiXCR. Duplicate CDR3 protein sequences are folded into a single record with the most common DNA and genes. This sample has 530,000 or so distinct CDR3 sequences in its table, and roughly 15% of those were observed once. Of the sample, roughly 10% falls within the top ten clones. The sample consisted of PBMCs from blood, taken 12 days after vaccination. All receptors derive from a man aged 50 to 60 who received an inactivated influenza vaccine. Donor details come from another sample of the same person, matched by shared clones.

This clonotype was recorded many times. The V and J genes are TRBV5-4 and TRBJ2-1; D call uncertain. Trimming cost V 3 bases and J 8 bases, with 12 bases left between them. There are 13 residues in the CDR3. Germline CDR1 and CDR2: SGHNT and YYREEE (reference sequence). In DNA form, the CDR3 reads TGTGCCAGCAGCTCCCCTGGTCCCGATGAGCAGTTCTTC. This sequence encodes CASSSPGPDEQFF.

The V and J genes are TRBV4-2 and TRBJ2-1; no reliable D call. The CDR3 is 17 amino acids. Trimming pared 0 bases from V and 0 bases from J, leaving 12 bases between. The germline V gene has CDR1 LGHNA and CDR2 YNFKEQ. In DNA, the CDR3 is TGTGCCAGCAGCCAAGATCTCTTGGCGAGCTCCTACAATGAGCAGTTCTTC. Translation gives CASSQDLLASSYNEQFF.

This chain connects TRBV10-3 to TRBJ1-2, with TRBD1 as a possible D gene (5 bases). V lost 3 bases to trimming and J lost 0 bases, with 8 bases between them. The germline gives CDR1 ENHRY, CDR2 SYGVKD. The CDR3 totals 14 residues. In DNA, the CDR3 is TGTGCCATCAGTGAACAGGCTACTAACTATGGCTACACCTTC. Its protein is CAISEQATNYGYTF.

The CDR3 DNA sequence: TGTGCCAGCAACCCAGGGACAGCCCAAGAGACCCAGTACTTC. As protein: CASNPGTAQETQYF. The rearrangement uses TRBV2 and TRBJ2-5; TRBD1 aligns across 7 bases. Germline V gives CDR1 SNHLY, CDR2 FYNNEI. Trimming at V came to 7 bases and at J to 1 base, leaving 6 bases not matched to a gene. The CDR3 has 14 residues.

V usage is TRBV5-6 and J usage is TRBJ2-7, with D maybe TRBD1 (6 bases). The CDR3 runs to 16 residues. The germline gives CDR1 SGHDT, CDR2 YYEEEE. V was shortened by 4 bases and J by 0 bases, with 17 bases between the two germline ends. The CDR3 region has the DNA TGTGCCAGCAGCCCCGGGACACCACTTTTCTCCTACGAGCAGTACTTC. Translating it yields CASSPGTPLFSYEQYF.

Only a few counts were recorded for this clonotype. DNA for the CDR3: TGCAGTGCTAGAGATGCTCTGGGACAGGGGCCAAGATACAATGAGCAGTTCTTC. Its protein is CSARDALGQGPRYNEQFF. This sequence joins TRBV20-1 and TRBJ2-1, with 10 bases identical to TRBD1. Germline trimming cut 0 bases from V and 4 bases from J; bases unmatched to any gene: 12. CDR3 length: 18 amino acids. Germline V gene data show CDR1 as DFQATT and CDR2 as SNEGSKA (reference sequence).

This clonotype was seen a few times. The chain carries TRBV7-8 and TRBJ2-3; D not certain. The CDR3 is 11 residues long. Trimming took 4 bases from V and 11 from J, leaving 10 bases between them. The germline gives CDR1 SGHVS, CDR2 FQNEAQ. The CDR3 region has the DNA TGTGCCAGCAGCTACGACGTGGGGCAGTATTTT. It translates to CASSYDVGQYF.

This clonotype was counted a few times. The chain has TRBV10-3 and TRBJ1-4; tentatively, D is TRBD1 (6 bases). The germline V gene encodes CDR1 ENHRY and CDR2 SYGVKD. The CDR3 extends over 15 amino acids. The V end was cut by 10 bases, the J end by 12 bases, with 27 bases between. CDR3 residues: CATSPAGTRRPQLFF. The CDR3, as DNA: TGTGCCACATCCCCCGCCGGGACACGGCGTCCACAACTGTTTTTT.